This T cell receptor (beta chain) was sequenced during a study of blood T cell repertoires in COVID-19. Overall study: From the United States, Italy and Spain came samples of acute and convalescent COVID-19. PBMCs, B-cell-depleted T cells, or T cells were the source of the cDNA or gDNA that made up the material.

Method: immunoSEQ multiplex PCR; TCRdb's copy keeps in-frame clones and lacks some. The sample includes around 200,000 clones, 65% to 80% of them seen just once. V gave up 4 bases and J gave up 1 base, with 7 bases separating them. There are 13 residues in the CDR3. CDR1 is SEHNR and CDR2 is FQNEAQ in the germline V gene (reference sequence). This clone was observed a few times. The sample was peripheral blood. This sequence originates from a woman in her forties or fifties with acute or convalescent COVID-19. The genes are TRBV7-9 and TRBJ1-1, with D uncertain. In DNA form, the CDR3 reads TGTGCCAGCAGCTCAAGACAGAACACTGAAGCTTTCTTT. This encodes CASSSRQNTEAFF.